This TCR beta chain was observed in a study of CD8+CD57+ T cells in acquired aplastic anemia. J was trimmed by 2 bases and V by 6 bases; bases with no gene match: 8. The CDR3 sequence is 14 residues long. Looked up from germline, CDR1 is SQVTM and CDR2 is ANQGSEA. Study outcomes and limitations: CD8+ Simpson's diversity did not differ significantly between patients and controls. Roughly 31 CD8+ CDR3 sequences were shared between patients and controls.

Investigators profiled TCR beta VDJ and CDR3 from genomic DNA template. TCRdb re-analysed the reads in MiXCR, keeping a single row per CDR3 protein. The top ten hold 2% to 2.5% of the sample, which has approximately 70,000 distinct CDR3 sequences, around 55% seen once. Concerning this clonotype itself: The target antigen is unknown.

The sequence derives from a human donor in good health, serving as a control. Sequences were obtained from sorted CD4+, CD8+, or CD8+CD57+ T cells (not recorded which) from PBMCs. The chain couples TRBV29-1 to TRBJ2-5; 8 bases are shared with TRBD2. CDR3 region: CSVAIAGPQETQYF. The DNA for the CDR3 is TGCAGCGTCGCAATAGCGGGGCCACAAGAGACCCAGTACTTC. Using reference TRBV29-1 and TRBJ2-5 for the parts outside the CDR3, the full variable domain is SAVISQKPSRDICQRGTSLTIQCQVDSQVTMMFWYRQQPGQSLTLIATANQGSEATYESGFVIDKFPISRPNLTFSTLTVSNMSPEDSSIYLCSVAIAGPQETQYFGPGTRLLVL.